The clone carrying this T cell receptor (beta chain) showed up many times. Its antigen is still unknown. This record comes from a study of response to subunit inactivated influenza vaccine. Study results and caveats: Few new T cells, the authors suggested, are recruited by each seasonal influenza vaccination.

TCRdb called the RT-PCR reads again in MiXCR, with one record for every CDR3 protein. The sample has fewer than 700,000 distinct CDR3 sequences, over 10% seen once; the top ten hold around 12%. Source: PBMCs from blood, taken roughly 45 days after vaccination. The receptor comes from a man aged 50 to 59 who received an inactivated influenza vaccine.

The CDR3 region has the DNA TGTGCCAGCAGTCCACATTCAATTTCTGTCTCCTACGAGCAGTACTTC. Translation: CASSPHSISVSYEQYF. The chain carries TRBV12-3 or TRBV12-4 and TRBJ2-7, with D hard to call. The CDR3 is made up of 16 amino acids. V gave up 5 bases and J gave up 0 bases, with 17 bases separating them.